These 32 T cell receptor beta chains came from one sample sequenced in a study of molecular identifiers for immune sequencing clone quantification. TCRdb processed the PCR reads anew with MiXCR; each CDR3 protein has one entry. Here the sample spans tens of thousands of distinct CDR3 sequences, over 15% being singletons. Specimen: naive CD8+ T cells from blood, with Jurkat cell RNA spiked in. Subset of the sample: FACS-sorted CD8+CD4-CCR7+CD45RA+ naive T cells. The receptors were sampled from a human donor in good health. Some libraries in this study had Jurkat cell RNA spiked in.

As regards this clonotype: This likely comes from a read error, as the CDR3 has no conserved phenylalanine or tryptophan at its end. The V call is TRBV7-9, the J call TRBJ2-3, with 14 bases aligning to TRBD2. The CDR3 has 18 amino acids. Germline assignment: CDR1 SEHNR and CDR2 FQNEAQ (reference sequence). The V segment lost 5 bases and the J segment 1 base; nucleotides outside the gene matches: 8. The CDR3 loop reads CASSHGLAGGGGTDTQYL. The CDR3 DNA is TGTGCCAGCAGCCATGGACTAGCGGGAGGAGGGGGCACAGATACGCAGTATCTT.

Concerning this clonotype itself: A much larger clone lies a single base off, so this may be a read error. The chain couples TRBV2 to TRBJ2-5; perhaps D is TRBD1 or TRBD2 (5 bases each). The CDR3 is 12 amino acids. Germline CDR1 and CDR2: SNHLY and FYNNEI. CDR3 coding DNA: TGTGCCACCAGTGAGGGGCAAGAGACCCAGTACTTC. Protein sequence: CATSEGQETQYF.

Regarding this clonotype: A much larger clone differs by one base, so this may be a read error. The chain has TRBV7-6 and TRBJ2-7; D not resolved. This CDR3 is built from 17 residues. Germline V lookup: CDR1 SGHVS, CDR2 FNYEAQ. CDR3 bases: TGTGCCTGCAGCTTAGCACTAAACCCTCCGAGTTCTGGCGAGCAGTACTTC. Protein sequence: CACSLALNPPSSGEQYF.

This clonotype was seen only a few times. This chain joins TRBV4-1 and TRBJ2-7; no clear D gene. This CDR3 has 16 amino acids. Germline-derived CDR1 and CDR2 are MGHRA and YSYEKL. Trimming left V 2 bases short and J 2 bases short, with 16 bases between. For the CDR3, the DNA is TGCGCCAGCAGCCAAAACATCGGAGTGGGCCCCTACGAGCAGTACTTC. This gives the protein CASSQNIGVGPYEQYF.

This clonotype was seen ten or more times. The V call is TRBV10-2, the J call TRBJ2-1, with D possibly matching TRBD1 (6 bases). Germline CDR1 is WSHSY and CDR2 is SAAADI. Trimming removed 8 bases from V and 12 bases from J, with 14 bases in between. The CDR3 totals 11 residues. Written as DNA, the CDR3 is TGCGCCAGCGGGGACACTTGGGTGCAGTTCTTC. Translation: CASGDTWVQFF.

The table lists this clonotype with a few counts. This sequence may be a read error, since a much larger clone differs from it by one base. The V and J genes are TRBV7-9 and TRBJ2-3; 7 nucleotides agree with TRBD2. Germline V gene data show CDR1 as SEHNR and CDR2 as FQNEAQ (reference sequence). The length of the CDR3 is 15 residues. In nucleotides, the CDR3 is TGTGCCAGCAGCTTATTGGGCGGGAGCACAGTTACGCAGTATTTT. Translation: CASSLLGGSTVTQYF.

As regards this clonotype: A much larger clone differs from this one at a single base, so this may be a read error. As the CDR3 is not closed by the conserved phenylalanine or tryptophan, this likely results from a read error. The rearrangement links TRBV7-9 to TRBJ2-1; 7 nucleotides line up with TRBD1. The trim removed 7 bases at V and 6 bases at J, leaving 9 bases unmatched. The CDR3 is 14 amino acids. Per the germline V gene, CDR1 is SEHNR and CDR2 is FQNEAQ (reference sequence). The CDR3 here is CASKGQLNLNEQFL. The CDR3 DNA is TGTGCCAGCAAGGGACAGTTAAACCTCAATGAGCAGTTCCTC.

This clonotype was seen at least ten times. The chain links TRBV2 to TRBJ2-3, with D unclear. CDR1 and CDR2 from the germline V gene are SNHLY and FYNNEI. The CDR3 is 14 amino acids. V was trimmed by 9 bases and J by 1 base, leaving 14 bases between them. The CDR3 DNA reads TGTGCCAGTCCCCTCGAGCCAGGCACAGATACGCAGTATTTT. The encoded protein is CASPLEPGTDTQYF.

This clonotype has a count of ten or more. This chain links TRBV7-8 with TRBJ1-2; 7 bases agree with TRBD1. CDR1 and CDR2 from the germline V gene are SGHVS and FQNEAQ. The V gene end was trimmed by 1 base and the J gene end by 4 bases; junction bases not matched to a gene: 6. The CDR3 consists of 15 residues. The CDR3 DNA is TGTGCCAGCAGCTTAGGTGCTGGGGACAGCTATGGCTACACCTTC. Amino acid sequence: CASSLGAGDSYGYTF.

CDR3 amino acids: CASSPGLDYNEQFF. CDR3 DNA sequence: TGTGCCAGCAGCCCGGGACTGGATTACAATGAGCAGTTCTTC. This chain connects TRBV5-3 to TRBJ2-1, with D possibly being TRBD2 (6 bases). TRBV5-3 is treated as an ORF (open reading frame) with a function not yet certain. CDR3 size: 14 residues. V lost 8 bases and J 4 bases, leaving 16 bases between the germline ends.

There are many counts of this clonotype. The CDR3 is CASSLSLGLASAYEQYF. In nucleotides, the CDR3 is TGTGCCAGCAGTTTATCGTTGGGACTGGCGTCGGCCTACGAGCAGTACTTC. The chain is built from TRBV27 and TRBJ2-7, with TRBD2 as a possible D gene (6 bases). The CDR3 has 17 residues. Per the germline V gene, CDR1 is MNHEY and CDR2 is SMNVEV (reference sequence). Trimming pared 0 bases from V and 2 bases from J, leaving 17 bases between.

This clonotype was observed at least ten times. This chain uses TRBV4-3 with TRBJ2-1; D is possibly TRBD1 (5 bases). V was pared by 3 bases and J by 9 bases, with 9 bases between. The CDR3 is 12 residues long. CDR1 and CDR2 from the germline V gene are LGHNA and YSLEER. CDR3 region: CASSQGLGEQFF. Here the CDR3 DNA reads TGCGCCAGCAGCCAGGGGCTTGGTGAGCAGTTCTTC.

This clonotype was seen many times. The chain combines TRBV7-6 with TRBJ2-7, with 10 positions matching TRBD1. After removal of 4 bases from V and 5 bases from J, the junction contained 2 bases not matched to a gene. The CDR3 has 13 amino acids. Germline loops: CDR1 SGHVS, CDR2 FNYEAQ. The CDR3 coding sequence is TGTGCCAGCAGCTCAGGACAGGGGGACGAGCAGTACTTC. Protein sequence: CASSSGQGDEQYF.

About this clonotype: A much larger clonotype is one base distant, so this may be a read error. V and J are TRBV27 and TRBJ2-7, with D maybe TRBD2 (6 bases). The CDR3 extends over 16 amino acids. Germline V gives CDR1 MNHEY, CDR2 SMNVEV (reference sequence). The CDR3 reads CASRTRWGERVYGQYF. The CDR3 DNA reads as TGTGCCAGCAGAACACGGTGGGGGGAGAGAGTGTACGGGCAGTACTTC.

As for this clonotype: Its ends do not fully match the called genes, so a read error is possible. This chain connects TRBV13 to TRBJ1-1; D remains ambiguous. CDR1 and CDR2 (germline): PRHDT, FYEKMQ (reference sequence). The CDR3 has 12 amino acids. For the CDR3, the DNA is TGTGCCGGCAGCTCGGGTAACACTGAAGCTTTCTTT. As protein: CAGSSGNTEAFF.

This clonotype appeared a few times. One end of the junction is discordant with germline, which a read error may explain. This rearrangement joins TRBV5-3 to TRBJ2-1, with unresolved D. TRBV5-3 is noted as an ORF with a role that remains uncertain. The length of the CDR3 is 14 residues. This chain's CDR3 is CASSSARSYNEQFF. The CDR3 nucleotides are TGTGCCAGCAGCTCAGCACGCTCCTACAATGAGCAGTTCTTC.

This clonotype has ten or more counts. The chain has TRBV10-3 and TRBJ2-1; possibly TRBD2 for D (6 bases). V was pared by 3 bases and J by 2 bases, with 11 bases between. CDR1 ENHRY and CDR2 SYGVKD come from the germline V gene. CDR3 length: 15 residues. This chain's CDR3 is CAISEPSDPYNEQFF. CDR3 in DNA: TGTGCCATCAGTGAACCTAGCGACCCCTACAATGAGCAGTTCTTC.

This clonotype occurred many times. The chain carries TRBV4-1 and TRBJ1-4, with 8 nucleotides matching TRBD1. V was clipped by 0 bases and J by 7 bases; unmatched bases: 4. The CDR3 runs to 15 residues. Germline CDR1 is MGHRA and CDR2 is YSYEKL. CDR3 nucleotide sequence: TGCGCCAGCAGCCAAGAACGGACAGGGTTTGAAAAACTGTTTTTT. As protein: CASSQERTGFEKLFF.

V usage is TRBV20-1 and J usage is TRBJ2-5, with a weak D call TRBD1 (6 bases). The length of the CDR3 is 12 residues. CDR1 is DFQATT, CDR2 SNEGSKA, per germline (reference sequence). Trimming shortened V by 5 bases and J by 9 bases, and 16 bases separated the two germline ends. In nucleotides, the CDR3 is TGCAGTGCTCGTGGGGGCCAAGGGGCCCAGTACTTC. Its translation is CSARGGQGAQYF.

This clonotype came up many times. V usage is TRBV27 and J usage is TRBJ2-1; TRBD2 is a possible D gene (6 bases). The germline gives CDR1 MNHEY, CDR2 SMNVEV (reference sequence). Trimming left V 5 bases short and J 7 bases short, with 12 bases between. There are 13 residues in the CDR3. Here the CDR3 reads CASSRDWGNEQFF. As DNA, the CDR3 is TGTGCCAGCAGTCGGGACTGGGGGAATGAGCAGTTCTTC.

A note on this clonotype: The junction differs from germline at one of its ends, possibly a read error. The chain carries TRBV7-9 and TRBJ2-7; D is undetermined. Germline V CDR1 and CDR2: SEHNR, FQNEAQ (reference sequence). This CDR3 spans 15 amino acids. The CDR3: CAGSLDMGGGYEQYF. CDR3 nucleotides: TGTGCCGGCAGCTTAGATATGGGCGGCGGCTACGAGCAGTACTTC.

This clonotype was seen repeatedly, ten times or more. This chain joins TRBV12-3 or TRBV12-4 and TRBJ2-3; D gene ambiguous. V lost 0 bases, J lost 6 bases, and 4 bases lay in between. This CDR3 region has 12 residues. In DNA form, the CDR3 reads TGTGCCAGCAGTTTAGCTCAGGATACGCAGTATTTT. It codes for CASSLAQDTQYF.

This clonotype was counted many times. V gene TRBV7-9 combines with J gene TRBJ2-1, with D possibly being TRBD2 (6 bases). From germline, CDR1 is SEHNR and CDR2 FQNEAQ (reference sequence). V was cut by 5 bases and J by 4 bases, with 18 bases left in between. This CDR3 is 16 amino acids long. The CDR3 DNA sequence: TGTGCCAGCAGCAGGAACCGGGACTCTTTTTACAATGAGCAGTTCTTC. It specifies CASSRNRDSFYNEQFF.

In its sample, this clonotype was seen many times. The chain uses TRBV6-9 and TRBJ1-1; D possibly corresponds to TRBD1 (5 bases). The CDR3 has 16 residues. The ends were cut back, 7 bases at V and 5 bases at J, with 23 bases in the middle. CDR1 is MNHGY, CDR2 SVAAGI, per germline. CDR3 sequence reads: CASIRPIKGEGTEAFF. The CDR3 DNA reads TGTGCCAGCATCCGGCCGATCAAGGGTGAGGGGACTGAAGCTTTCTTT.

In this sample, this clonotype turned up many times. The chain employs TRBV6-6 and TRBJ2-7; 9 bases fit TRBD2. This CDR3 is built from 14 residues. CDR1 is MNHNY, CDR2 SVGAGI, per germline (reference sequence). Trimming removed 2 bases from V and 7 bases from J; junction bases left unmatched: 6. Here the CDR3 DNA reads TGTGCCAGCAGTTACGCGGGAGGGCCGGGGGAGCAGTACTTC. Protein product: CASSYAGGPGEQYF.

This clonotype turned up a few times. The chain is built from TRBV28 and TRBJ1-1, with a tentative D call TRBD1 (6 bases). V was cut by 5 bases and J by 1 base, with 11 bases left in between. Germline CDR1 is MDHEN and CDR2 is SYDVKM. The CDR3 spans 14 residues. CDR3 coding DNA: TGTGCCAGCAGTCACAGGGAGGGGAACACTGAAGCTTTCTTT. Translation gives CASSHREGNTEAFF.

The CDR3 region has the DNA TGCAGTGCTAGAGGGACGGAGCTGAAACCGTACGAGCAGTACTTC. It is translated as CSARGTELKPYEQYF. The chain couples TRBV20-1 to TRBJ2-7; unclear D gene. Trimming pared 1 base from V and 4 bases from J, leaving 17 bases between. The length of the CDR3 is 15 residues. Germline V CDR1 and CDR2: DFQATT, SNEGSKA (reference sequence).

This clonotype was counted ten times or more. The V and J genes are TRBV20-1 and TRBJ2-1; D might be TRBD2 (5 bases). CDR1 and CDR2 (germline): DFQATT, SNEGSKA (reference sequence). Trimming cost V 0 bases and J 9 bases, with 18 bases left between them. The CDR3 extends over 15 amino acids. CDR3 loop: CSARDPSGGRSEQFF. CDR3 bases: TGCAGTGCTAGAGACCCGAGCGGAGGCAGGAGTGAGCAGTTCTTC.

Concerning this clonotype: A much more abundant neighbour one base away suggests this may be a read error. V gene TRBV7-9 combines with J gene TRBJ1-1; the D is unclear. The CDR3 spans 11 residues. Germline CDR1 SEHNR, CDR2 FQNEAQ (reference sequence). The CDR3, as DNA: TGTGCCAACAGCTTATTCCCTGAAGCTTTCTTT. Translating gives CANSLFPEAFF.

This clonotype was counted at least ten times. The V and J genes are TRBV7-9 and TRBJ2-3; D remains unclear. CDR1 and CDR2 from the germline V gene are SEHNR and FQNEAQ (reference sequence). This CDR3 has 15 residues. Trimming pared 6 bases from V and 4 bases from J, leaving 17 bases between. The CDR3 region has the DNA TGTGCCAGCAGATCGCTAGGCGAGGTTGCAGATACGCAGTATTTT. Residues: CASRSLGEVADTQYF.

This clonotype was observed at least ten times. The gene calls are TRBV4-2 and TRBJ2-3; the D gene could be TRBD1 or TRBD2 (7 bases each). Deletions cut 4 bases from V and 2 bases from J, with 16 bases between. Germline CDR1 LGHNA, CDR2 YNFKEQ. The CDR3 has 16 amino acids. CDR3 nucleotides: TGTGCCAGCAGCCCGAGGGGGCTAGCGGCCACAGATACGCAGTATTTT. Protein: CASSPRGLAATDTQYF.

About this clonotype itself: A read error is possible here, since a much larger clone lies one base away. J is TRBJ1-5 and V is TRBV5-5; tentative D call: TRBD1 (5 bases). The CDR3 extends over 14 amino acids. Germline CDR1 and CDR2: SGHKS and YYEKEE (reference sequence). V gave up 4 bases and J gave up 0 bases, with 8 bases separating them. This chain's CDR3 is CASSRGGSNQPQHF. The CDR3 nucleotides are TGTGCCAGCAGCCGGGGGGGTAGCAATCAGCCCCAGCATTTT.